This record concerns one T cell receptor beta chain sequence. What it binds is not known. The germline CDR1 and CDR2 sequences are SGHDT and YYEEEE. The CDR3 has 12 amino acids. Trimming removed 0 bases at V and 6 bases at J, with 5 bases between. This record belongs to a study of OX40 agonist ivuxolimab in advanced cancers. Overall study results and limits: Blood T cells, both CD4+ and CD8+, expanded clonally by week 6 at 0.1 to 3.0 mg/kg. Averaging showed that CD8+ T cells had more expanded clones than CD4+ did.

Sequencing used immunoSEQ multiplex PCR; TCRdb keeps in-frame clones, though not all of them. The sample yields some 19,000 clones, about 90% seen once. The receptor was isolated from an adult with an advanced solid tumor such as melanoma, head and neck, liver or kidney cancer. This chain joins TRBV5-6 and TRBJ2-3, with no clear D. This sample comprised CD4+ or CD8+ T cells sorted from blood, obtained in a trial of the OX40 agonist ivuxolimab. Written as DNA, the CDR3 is TGTGCCAGCAGCTTGGTCGGGGATACGCAGTATTTT. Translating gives CASSLVGDTQYF. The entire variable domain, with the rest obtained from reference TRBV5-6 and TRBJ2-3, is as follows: DAGVTQSPTHLIKTRGQQVTLRCSPKSGHDTVSWYQQALGQGPQFIFQYYEEEERQRGNFPDRFSGHQFPNYSSELNVNALLLGDSALYLCASSLVGDTQYFGPGTRLTVL.